One and the same sample provided the 6 T cell receptor beta chains below, sequenced in a study of cytomegalovirus exposure and HLA in healthy donors (dated by TCRdb to 2016 to 2017). Library creation used the immunoSEQ multiplex PCR assay. For the multiplex PCR, a mixture combining 60 forward primers for TCR Vbeta segments and 13 reverse primers for TCR Jbeta segments was used. TCRdb retrieved this table from immuneACCESS and kept in-frame rearrangements only. Not all clones are present; in checked studies, unresolved V genes account for under half, and no reason is known for the remainder. Across this sample there are approximately 190,000 clones, with around 82% seen only once. The top ten clones comprise more than 1.5% of the sample. The sequenced sample was PBMCs. These receptors all stem from a man aged 40-55 years in good health and CMV-seropositive.

The chain joins TRBV21-1 to TRBJ1-5; TRBD1 is the table's D call, not checked against the DNA. TRBV21-1 is a listed pseudogene. CDR3 size: 14 residues. The CDR3 sequence is CARGRGDRNQPQHF. The CDR3 region has the DNA TGTGCCAGGGGCAGGGGGGACCGCAATCAGCCCCAGCATTTT.

The chain employs TRBV2 and TRBJ1-1; TRBD1 matches 9 bases. Germline assignment: CDR1 SNHLY and CDR2 FYNNEI. V lost 7 bases and J lost 6; bases outside the gene matches: 6. The CDR3 covers 13 residues. The CDR3 region has the DNA TGTGCCAGCATTACACAGGGGGCATCTGAAGCTTTCTTT. Protein product: CASITQGASEAFF.

In this sample, this clone turned up once. As DNA, the CDR3 is TGTGCCAGTAGTTACAGGGGCTTGGGGAATCAGCCCCAGCATTTT. It specifies CASSYRGLGNQPQHF. The chain employs TRBV19 and TRBJ1-5, with TRBD1 matching over 7 bases. V trimming: 5 bases; J trimming: 4 bases; junction bases outside the gene matches: 8. Germline V lookup: CDR1 LNHDA, CDR2 SQIVND (reference sequence). The CDR3 is 15 amino acids. Combining the CDR3 with reference TRBV19 and TRBJ1-5 gives the whole variable domain DGGITQSPKYLFRKEGQNVTLSCEQNLNHDAMYWYRQDPGQGLRLIYYSQIVNDFQKGDIAEGYSVSREKKESFPLTVTSAQKNPTAFYLCASSYRGLGNQPQHFGDGTRLSIL.

This chain links TRBV10-1 with TRBJ2-5; 8 nucleotides line up with TRBD1. Germline V lookup: CDR1 WNHNN, CDR2 SYGVQD (reference sequence). The ends lost 4 bases at V and 5 bases at J; junction bases unmatched: 9. The CDR3 is made up of 15 amino acids. The CDR3 bases are TGCGCCAGCAGTGGGGGCGGACAGGGAAGGGAGACCCAGTACTTC. Residues: CASSGGGQGRETQYF.

As DNA, the CDR3 is TGTGCCATCAGTGACAACAGCCGAACCTACGAGCAGTACTTC. It specifies CAISDNSRTYEQYF. V and J are TRBV10-3 and TRBJ2-5; D gene ambiguous. The J call is doubtful: the DNA matches TRBJ2-7 better. Germline V gene sequence: CDR1 ENHRY, CDR2 SYGVKD. There are 14 residues in the CDR3.

The genes are TRBV15 and TRBJ2-7, with a tentative D call TRBD1 (5 bases). CDR1 LNHNV and CDR2 YYDKDF come from the germline V gene (reference sequence). The V end lost 5 bases, the J end lost 2 bases, and 10 bases lay between the germline ends. The CDR3 totals 13 residues. In DNA, the CDR3 is TGTGCCACCAGCCTCGGCAGGGCCTACGAGCAGTACTTC. Its translation: CATSLGRAYEQYF.